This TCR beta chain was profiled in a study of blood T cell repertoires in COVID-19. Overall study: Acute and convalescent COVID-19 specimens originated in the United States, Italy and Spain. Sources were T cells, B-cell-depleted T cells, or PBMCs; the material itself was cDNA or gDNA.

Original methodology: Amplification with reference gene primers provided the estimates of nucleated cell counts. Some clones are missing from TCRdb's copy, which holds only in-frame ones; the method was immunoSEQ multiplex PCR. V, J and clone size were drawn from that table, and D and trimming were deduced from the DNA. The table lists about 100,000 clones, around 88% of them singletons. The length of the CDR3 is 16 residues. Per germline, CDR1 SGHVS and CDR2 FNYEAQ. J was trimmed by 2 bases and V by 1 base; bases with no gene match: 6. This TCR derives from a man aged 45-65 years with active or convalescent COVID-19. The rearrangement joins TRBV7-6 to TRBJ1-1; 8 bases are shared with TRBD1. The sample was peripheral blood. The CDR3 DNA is TGTGCCAGCAGCTTAGGGTCAGGGGGCGGTAACACTGAAGCTTTCTTT. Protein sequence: CASSLGSGGGNTEAFF.